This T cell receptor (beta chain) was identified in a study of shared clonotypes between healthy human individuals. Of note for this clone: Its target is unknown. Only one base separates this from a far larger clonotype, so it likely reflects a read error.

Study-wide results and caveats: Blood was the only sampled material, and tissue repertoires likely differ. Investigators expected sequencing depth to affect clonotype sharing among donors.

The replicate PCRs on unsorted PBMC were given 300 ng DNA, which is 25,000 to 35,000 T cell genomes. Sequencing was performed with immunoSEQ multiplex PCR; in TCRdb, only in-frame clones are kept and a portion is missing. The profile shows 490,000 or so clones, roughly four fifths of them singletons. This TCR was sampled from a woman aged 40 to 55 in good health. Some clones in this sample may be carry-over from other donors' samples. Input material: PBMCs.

In DNA, the CDR3 is TGTGCCAGCAGTTTATGGAGATACGAGCAGTACTTC. Translated, it gives CASSLWRYEQYF. The chain combines TRBV28 with TRBJ2-5, with D unclear. Near its end, the DNA agrees better with TRBJ2-7, so the J call may be wrong. The CDR3 is 12 residues long. Germline V gene data show CDR1 as MDHEN and CDR2 as SYDVKM.